The clone carrying this TCR beta chain occurred a few times. Its antigen is not known. There are 14 residues in the CDR3. Germline V CDR1 and CDR2: SGHTA, FQGNSA. V was clipped by 1 base and J by 3 bases; unmatched bases: 1. These data belong to a study of T-cell memory formation after mild COVID-19. At the level of the study: Largely donor-specific sequence clusters came from two donors. General observations from the study: The authors left the SARS-CoV-2 specificity of second-wave clones peaking on day 37 unconfirmed.

5'RACE primed from the constant segment yielded TCR alpha and TCR beta cDNA libraries bearing sample barcodes and UMIs. Each CDR3 protein is one row after TCRdb ran MiXCR on the 5' RACE reads. The sample has roughly 410,000 distinct CDR3 sequences; more than 20% are singletons. The source of this sequence is an adult woman who had mild COVID-19 (a few samples of this study predate the infection). Cell type and time point are not known. Material for sequencing was PBMCs or a T cell subset sorted from them (not recorded which). The V gene is TRBV7-2, the J gene TRBJ2-3, with 7 bases aligning to TRBD2. Here the CDR3 DNA reads TGTGCCAGCAGCTTAGAACTAGCGACAGATACGCAGTATTTT. Residues: CASSLELATDTQYF.